This is a list of T cell receptor beta chains from one sample in a study of STAT3 mutations in large granular lymphocyte leukemia. Clones were sequenced by immunoSEQ multiplex PCR, and TCRdb holds only the in-frame ones, with some missing. The sample lists about 4,300 clones, about 60% occurring once. Sequenced input: PBMCs. Receptors originate from a human donor with T large granular lymphocyte leukemia. Some clones in this sample may be carry-over from other donors' samples. CDR3s include the opening cysteine and the closing phenylalanine or tryptophan. Each record gives: J gene, D gene, clone size, V gene, CDR3 protein, CDR3 DNA. D genes are given only for firm matches. Rows may omit the clone size; those that give it use once, few, many or a size class.

J: TRBJ2-7
D: TRBD2
size: once
V: TRBV30
CDR3: CAWSGGLAGGSEQYF
DNA: TGTGCCTGGAGTGGGGGACTAGCGGGAGGAAGCGAGCAGTACTTC

J: TRBJ2-7
D: .
size: .
V: TRBV5-1
CDR3: CASSLGVILYEQYF
DNA: TGCGCCAGCAGCTTGGGGGTCATACTCTACGAGCAGTACTTC

J: TRBJ1-6
D: TRBD1
size: .
V: TRBV18
CDR3: CASSRTQTGDSPLHF
DNA: TGTGCCAGCTCACGAACACAGACAGGGGATTCACCCCTCCACTTT

J: TRBJ1-6
D: .
size: few
V: TRBV9
CDR3: CASSLQGNKDSPLHF
DNA: TGTGCCAGCAGCCTACAGGGCAATAAGGATTCACCCCTCCACTTT

J: TRBJ1-2
D: TRBD1
size: few
V: TRBV10-3
CDR3: CAISTGTGGVMGYTF
DNA: TGTGCCATCAGTACCGGGACAGGGGGCGTAATGGGCTACACCTTC

J: TRBJ2-1
D: .
size: .
V: TRBV5-4
CDR3: CASSPDGAGHYNEQFF
DNA: TGTGCCAGCAGCCCGGACGGGGCGGGTCACTACAATGAGCAGTTCTTC

J: TRBJ2-7
D: .
size: .
V: TRBV29-1
CDR3: CSVDKDTGVGQYF
DNA: TGCAGCGTTGACAAAGATACGGGGGTCGGGCAGTACTTC

J: TRBJ2-3
D: TRBD2
size: .
V: TRBV4-3
CDR3: CASSQEGTSGRHRGTDTQYF
DNA: TGCGCCAGCAGCCAAGAGGGTACTAGCGGGAGACACCGGGGCACAGATACGCAGTATTTT

J: TRBJ2-4
D: TRBD1
size: .
V: TRBV18
CDR3: CASSPGQGMDIQYF
DNA: TGTGCCAGCTCTCCGGGACAGGGGATGGACATTCAGTACTTC

J: TRBJ2-5
D: .
size: .
V: TRBV5-4
CDR3: CASSPPSGSETQYF
DNA: TGTGCCAGCAGCCCCCCCTCAGGGTCAGAGACCCAGTACTTC

J: TRBJ2-1
D: TRBD2
size: once
V: TRBV28
CDR3: CASSERAGVYNEQFF
DNA: TGTGCCAGCAGCGAGAGAGCGGGAGTCTACAATGAGCAGTTCTTC

J: TRBJ2-7
D: TRBD1
size: .
V: TRBV6-5
CDR3: CATSRDRAYEQYF
DNA: TGTGCCACCTCCCGGGACAGGGCCTACGAGCAGTACTTC

J: TRBJ2-5
D: .
size: .
V: TRBV18
CDR3: CASSPAGETQYF
DNA: TGTGCCAGCTCGCCAGCCGGGGAGACCCAGTACTTC